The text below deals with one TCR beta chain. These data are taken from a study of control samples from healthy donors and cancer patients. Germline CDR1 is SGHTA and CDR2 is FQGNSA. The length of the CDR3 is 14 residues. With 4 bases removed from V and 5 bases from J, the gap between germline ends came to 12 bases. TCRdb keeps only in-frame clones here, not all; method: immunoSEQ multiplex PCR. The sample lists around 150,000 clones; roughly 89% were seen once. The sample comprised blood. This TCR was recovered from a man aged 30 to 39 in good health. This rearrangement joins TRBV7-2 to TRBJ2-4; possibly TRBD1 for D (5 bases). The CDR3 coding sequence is TGTGCCAGCAGCTCCTCAGGGTCGCAAAACATTCAGTACTTC. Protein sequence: CASSSSGSQNIQYF.